Listed below are T cell receptor beta chains from one sample, sequenced in a study of spatial heterogeneity in lung cancer. TCRdb recomputed calls from the 5' RACE reads with MiXCR, one row per CDR3 protein. The sample contains approximately 40,000 distinct CDR3 sequences, around 7.5% of which appear only once. The material was PBMCs, obtained at surgery. These receptors were obtained from a male donor with early-stage non-small cell lung cancer. Both conserved end residues are part of each CDR3. Fields, in order: J gene, D gene, clone size, V gene, CDR3 DNA, CDR3 protein. A D gene is named only where the DNA matches it firmly. Some rows mark clone size as missing; the rest say once, few, many or name a class of expanded clone.

J: TRBJ1-4; D: -; size: many; V: TRBV20-1; DNA: TGCAGTGCATATTCAGGGAAGGAGGAAAAACTGTTTTTT; CDR3: CSAYSGKEEKLFF
J: TRBJ1-2; D: -; size: -; V: TRBV7-3; DNA: TGTGCCAGCAGCCCGAGAGTAGATTCCTATGGCTACACCTTC; CDR3: CASSPRVDSYGYTF
J: TRBJ2-5; D: -; size: many; V: TRBV5-1; DNA: TGCGCCAGCAGCTTGTACGGGAGAGGAGAGACCCAGTACTTC; CDR3: CASSLYGRGETQYF
J: TRBJ1-1; D: -; size: many; V: TRBV12-3/TRBV12-4; DNA: TGTGCCAGCAGTTTTGGCCGATACACTGAAGCTTTCTTT; CDR3: CASSFGRYTEAFF
J: TRBJ1-1; D: -; size: many; V: TRBV7-2; DNA: TGTGCCAGCAGCCTGTCCGGGGCGGGGGTGAACACTGAAGCTTTCTTT; CDR3: CASSLSGAGVNTEAFF
J: TRBJ2-3; D: -; size: -; V: TRBV6-6; DNA: TGTGCCAGCAGTTATAATGGGCCCGGCACAGATACGCAGTATTTT; CDR3: CASSYNGPGTDTQYF
J: TRBJ2-7; D: -; size: few; V: TRBV20-1; DNA: TGCAGTGCCCCAAAGTTGGGGACCGGCCCGGGCGAGCAGTACTTC; CDR3: CSAPKLGTGPGEQYF
J: TRBJ1-4; D: -; size: few; V: TRBV18; DNA: TGTGCCAGCTCCCGGGACTCTCCTACTGGGAATGAAAAACTGTTTTTT; CDR3: CASSRDSPTGNEKLFF
J: TRBJ1-2; D: -; size: -; V: TRBV19; DNA: TGTGCCAGTAGTATAGATCTTCGAGCGTCGCCCACTCCGGGTAACTATGGCTACACCTTC; CDR3: CASSIDLRASPTPGNYGYTF
J: TRBJ2-1; D: -; size: few; V: TRBV3-1; DNA: TGTGCCAGCAGCCAAGGGGAGGTGGGGCAGTTCTTC; CDR3: CASSQGEVGQFF
J: TRBJ2-1; D: -; size: few; V: TRBV13; DNA: TGTGCCAGCAGCATACGACAGTACAATGAGCAGTTCTTC; CDR3: CASSIRQYNEQFF
J: TRBJ1-1; D: TRBD1; size: many; V: TRBV12-5; DNA: TGTGCTAGTGGTTTGAAACCAGGGGGTCTCGTCACTGAAGCTTTCTTT; CDR3: CASGLKPGGLVTEAFF
J: TRBJ2-1; D: TRBD2; size: few; V: TRBV11-2; DNA: TGTGCCAGCAGCTTAGATGGTCGGCGGGAGGTCGGGTACAATGAGCAGTTCTTC; CDR3: CASSLDGRREVGYNEQFF
J: TRBJ1-4; D: TRBD1; size: many; V: TRBV6-1; DNA: TGTGCCAGCGCCCGGGACAGAGATGAAAAACTGTTTTTT; CDR3: CASARDRDEKLFF
J: TRBJ1-5; D: -; size: -; V: TRBV6-9; DNA: TGTGCCAGCACCTGGACAGAAAAGAATCAGCCCCAGCATTTT; CDR3: CASTWTEKNQPQHF
J: TRBJ2-1; D: TRBD2; size: few; V: TRBV6-2/TRBV6-3; DNA: TGTGCCAGCAGTTACGAGCGGGGGAGATCGGGTGAGCAGTTCTTC; CDR3: CASSYERGRSGEQFF
J: TRBJ2-7; D: TRBD1; size: few; V: TRBV11-2; DNA: TGTGCCAGCAGCTTAGCGGGACAGGGTCCCGACGAGCAGTACTTC; CDR3: CASSLAGQGPDEQYF
J: TRBJ1-1; D: TRBD1; size: many; V: TRBV7-8; DNA: TGTGCCAGCAGGCCATCGGGGACAGGGAGATGGGCTTTCTTT; CDR3: CASRPSGTGRWAFF
J: TRBJ2-2; D: TRBD2; size: many; V: TRBV11-3; DNA: TGTGCCAGCAGCTTAGTCTCTAGCGGGAACACCGGGGAGCTGTTTTTT; CDR3: CASSLVSSGNTGELFF
J: TRBJ2-7; D: -; size: many; V: TRBV10-3; DNA: TGTGCCATCAGTGAGCCGCGGACGGCCTACGAGCAGTACTTC; CDR3: CAISEPRTAYEQYF
J: TRBJ1-2; D: -; size: -; V: TRBV6-2/TRBV6-3; DNA: TGTGCCAGCAGTTCCGCCTTCGATGGCTACACCTTC; CDR3: CASSSAFDGYTF
J: TRBJ1-2; D: TRBD1; size: -; V: TRBV13; DNA: TGTGCCAGCAGCTTAATGGGACAGGGGGCCTTCAAAGATGGCTACACCTTC; CDR3: CASSLMGQGAFKDGYTF
J: TRBJ1-5; D: -; size: many; V: TRBV20-1; DNA: TGCAGTGCTAGAGATCCAGGGGGCAATCAGCCCCAGCATTTT; CDR3: CSARDPGGNQPQHF
J: TRBJ1-6; D: -; size: -; V: TRBV5-1; DNA: TGCGCCAGCAGCTTGTTGGGGAGGCCCTATAATTCACCCCTCCACTTT; CDR3: CASSLLGRPYNSPLHF
J: TRBJ1-2; D: -; size: many; V: TRBV24-1; DNA: TGTGCCACCAGTGAAGCAGGCGGCGGCTACACCTTC; CDR3: CATSEAGGGYTF
J: TRBJ1-1; D: -; size: many; V: TRBV4-2; DNA: TGTGCCAGCAGCCAAGATCTGGGAAACACTGAAGCTTTCTTT; CDR3: CASSQDLGNTEAFF
J: TRBJ2-2; D: TRBD2; size: many; V: TRBV7-2; DNA: TGTGCCAGCAGATCTAAGGGGGGACTAGCGGGATTCGGGGAGCTGTTTTTT; CDR3: CASRSKGGLAGFGELFF
J: TRBJ2-3; D: TRBD2; size: -; V: TRBV14; DNA: TGTGCCAGCAGCCAAGAACGAGGACTAGCGGGAGCTAGCACAGATACGCAGTATTTT; CDR3: CASSQERGLAGASTDTQYF
J: TRBJ2-1; D: TRBD2; size: many; V: TRBV7-6; DNA: TGTGCCAGCAGCTTAGGGATGGGGGGGAGTGAGCAGTTCTTC; CDR3: CASSLGMGGSEQFF
J: TRBJ2-3; D: -; size: many; V: TRBV7-3; DNA: TGTGCCAGCAGCTTAATGGGTGCGACTACCACAGATACGCAGTATTTT; CDR3: CASSLMGATTTDTQYF
J: TRBJ2-1; D: -; size: many; V: TRBV7-3; DNA: TGTGCCAGCAGCAAAAACCTACTAGCCGACTCCTACAATGAGCAGTTCTTC; CDR3: CASSKNLLADSYNEQFF
J: TRBJ1-1; D: -; size: -; V: TRBV5-1; DNA: TGCGCCAGCAGCTTAAACAGCAACACTGAAGCTTTCTTT; CDR3: CASSLNSNTEAFF
J: TRBJ2-1; D: -; size: many; V: TRBV6-2/TRBV6-3; DNA: TGTGCCAGCAGTGCGAGGAGTCGACATGAGCAGTTCTTC; CDR3: CASSARSRHEQFF
J: TRBJ1-6; D: TRBD1; size: -; V: TRBV19; DNA: TGTGCCAGTAGCCGACAGGGGGCTTATTCACCCCTCCACTTT; CDR3: CASSRQGAYSPLHF
J: TRBJ2-3; D: TRBD2; size: -; V: TRBV5-4; DNA: TGTGCCAGCAGCTCGAGCGGGGCCTCCACAGATACGCAGTATTTT; CDR3: CASSSSGASTDTQYF
J: TRBJ2-5; D: TRBD2; size: many; V: TRBV6-6; DNA: TGTGCCAGCAGTCCCGGACTAGCGGGGGCGGAGACCCAGTACTTC; CDR3: CASSPGLAGAETQYF
J: TRBJ1-2; D: -; size: many; V: TRBV28; DNA: TGTGCCAGCAGTTTATTGTCTGGGGGCGGACGCTACACCTTC; CDR3: CASSLLSGGGRYTF
J: TRBJ2-1; D: TRBD2; size: many; V: TRBV7-9; DNA: TGTGCCAGCAGCCCAAGGGGTAGGACTAGCGGTCAGGAGCAGTTCTTC; CDR3: CASSPRGRTSGQEQFF
J: TRBJ1-1; D: TRBD1; size: many; V: TRBV24-1; DNA: TGTGCCACCAGTGATGCGGGACAGGGAGACACTGAAGCTTTCTTT; CDR3: CATSDAGQGDTEAFF
J: TRBJ2-2; D: -; size: -; V: TRBV4-3; DNA: TGCGCCAGCAGCCAAGGGGGGACTTACACCGGGGAGCTGTTTTTT; CDR3: CASSQGGTYTGELFF
J: TRBJ1-2; D: TRBD1; size: -; V: TRBV10-3; DNA: TGTGCCATCAGAAAAGACAGGGGGGATGATGGCTACACCTTC; CDR3: CAIRKDRGDDGYTF
J: TRBJ2-7; D: TRBD1; size: many; V: TRBV28; DNA: TGTGCCAGCAGTTTGTTTGCAGGGGGTGGCTACGAGCAGTACTTC; CDR3: CASSLFAGGGYEQYF
J: TRBJ2-7; D: -; size: -; V: TRBV11-2; DNA: TGTGCCAGCAGCTTAGACAGGGCTCCTCCCTACGAGCAGTACTTC; CDR3: CASSLDRAPPYEQYF